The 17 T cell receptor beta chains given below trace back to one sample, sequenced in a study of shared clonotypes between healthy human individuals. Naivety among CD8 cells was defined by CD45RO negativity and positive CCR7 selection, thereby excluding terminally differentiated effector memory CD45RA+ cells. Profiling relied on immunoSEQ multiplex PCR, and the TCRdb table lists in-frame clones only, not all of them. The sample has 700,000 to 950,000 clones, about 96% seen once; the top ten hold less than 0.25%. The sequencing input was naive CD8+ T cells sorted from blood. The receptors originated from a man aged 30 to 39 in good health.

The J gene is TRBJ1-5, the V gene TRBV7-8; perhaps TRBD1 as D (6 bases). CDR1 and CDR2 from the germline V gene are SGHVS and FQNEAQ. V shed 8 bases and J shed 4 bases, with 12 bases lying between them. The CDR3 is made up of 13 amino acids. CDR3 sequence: CASRGPVNQPQHF. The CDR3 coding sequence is TGTGCCAGCCGGGGGCCCGTTAATCAGCCCCAGCATTTT.

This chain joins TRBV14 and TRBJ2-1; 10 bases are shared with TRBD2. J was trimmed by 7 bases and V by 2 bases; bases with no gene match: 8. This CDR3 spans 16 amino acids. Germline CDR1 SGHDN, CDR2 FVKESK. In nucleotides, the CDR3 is TGTGCCAGCAGCCAATTCGTTACTAGCGGGACGAATGAGCAGTTCTTC. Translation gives CASSQFVTSGTNEQFF. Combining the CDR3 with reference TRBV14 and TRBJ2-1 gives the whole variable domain EAGVTQFPSHSVIEKGQTVTLRCDPISGHDNLYWYRRVMGKEIKFLLHFVKESKQDESGMPNNRFLAERTGGTYSTLKVQPAELEDSGVYFCASSQFVTSGTNEQFFGPGTRLTVL.

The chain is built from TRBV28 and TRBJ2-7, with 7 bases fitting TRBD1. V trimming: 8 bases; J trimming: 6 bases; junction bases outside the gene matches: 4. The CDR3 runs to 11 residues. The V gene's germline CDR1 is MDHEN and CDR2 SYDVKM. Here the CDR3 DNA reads TGTGCCAGCCAAGGGGGCATCGAGCAGTACTTC. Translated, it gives CASQGGIEQYF.

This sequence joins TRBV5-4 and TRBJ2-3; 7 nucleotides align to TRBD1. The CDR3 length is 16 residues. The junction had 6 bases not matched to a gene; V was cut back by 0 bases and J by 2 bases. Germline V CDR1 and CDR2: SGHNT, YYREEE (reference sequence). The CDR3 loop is CASSLGTGGATDTQYF. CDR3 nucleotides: TGTGCCAGCAGCTTGGGGACAGGTGGGGCCACAGATACGCAGTATTTT.

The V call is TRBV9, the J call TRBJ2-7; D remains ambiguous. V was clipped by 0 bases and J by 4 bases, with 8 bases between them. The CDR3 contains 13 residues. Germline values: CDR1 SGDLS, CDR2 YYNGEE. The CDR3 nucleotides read TGTGCCAGCAGCGTAGGAACTGAGTACGAGCAGTACTTC. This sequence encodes CASSVGTEYEQYF.

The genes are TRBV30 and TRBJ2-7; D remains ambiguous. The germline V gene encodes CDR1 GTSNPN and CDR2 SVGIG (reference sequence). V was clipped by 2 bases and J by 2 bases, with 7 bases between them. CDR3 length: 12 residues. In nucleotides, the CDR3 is TGTGCCTGGAGTTTCGGTGCCTACGAGCAGTACTTC. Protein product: CAWSFGAYEQYF.

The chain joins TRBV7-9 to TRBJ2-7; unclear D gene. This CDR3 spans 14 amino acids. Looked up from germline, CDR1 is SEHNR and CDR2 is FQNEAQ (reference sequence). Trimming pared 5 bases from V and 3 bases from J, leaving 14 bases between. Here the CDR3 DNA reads TGTGCCAGCAGCCTATCTGGCACTTTCTACGAGCAGTACTTC. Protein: CASSLSGTFYEQYF.

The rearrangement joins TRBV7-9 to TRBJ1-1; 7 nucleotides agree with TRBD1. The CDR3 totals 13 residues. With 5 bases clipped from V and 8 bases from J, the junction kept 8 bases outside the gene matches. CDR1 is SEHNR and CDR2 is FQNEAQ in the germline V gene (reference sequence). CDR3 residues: CASSRGGELEAFF. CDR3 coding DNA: TGTGCCAGCAGCAGAGGGGGCGAACTCGAAGCTTTCTTT.

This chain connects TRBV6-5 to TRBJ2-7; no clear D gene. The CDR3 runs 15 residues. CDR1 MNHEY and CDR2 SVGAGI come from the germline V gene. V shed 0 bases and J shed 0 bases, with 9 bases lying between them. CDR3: CASSYSETNSYEQYF. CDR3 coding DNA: TGTGCCAGCAGTTACTCGGAGACAAACTCCTACGAGCAGTACTTC.

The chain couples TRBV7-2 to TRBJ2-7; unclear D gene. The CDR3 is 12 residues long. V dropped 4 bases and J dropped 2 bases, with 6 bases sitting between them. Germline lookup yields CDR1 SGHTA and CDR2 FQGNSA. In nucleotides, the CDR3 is TGTGCCAGCAGCTCCTTAACCTACGAGCAGTACTTC. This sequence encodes CASSSLTYEQYF.

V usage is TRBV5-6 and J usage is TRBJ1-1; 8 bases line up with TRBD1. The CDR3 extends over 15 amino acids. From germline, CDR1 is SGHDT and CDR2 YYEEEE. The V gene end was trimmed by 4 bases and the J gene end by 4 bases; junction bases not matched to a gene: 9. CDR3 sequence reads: CASSQRDRRPTEAFF. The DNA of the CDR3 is TGTGCCAGCAGCCAAAGGGACAGGCGGCCCACTGAAGCTTTCTTT.

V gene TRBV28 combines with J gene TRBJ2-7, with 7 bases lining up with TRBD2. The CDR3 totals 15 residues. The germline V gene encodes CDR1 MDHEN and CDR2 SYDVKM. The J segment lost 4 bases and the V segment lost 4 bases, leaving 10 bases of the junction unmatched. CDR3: CASSSPGRGDYEQYF. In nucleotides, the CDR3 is TGTGCCAGCAGTTCCCCAGGGAGGGGCGATTACGAGCAGTACTTC.

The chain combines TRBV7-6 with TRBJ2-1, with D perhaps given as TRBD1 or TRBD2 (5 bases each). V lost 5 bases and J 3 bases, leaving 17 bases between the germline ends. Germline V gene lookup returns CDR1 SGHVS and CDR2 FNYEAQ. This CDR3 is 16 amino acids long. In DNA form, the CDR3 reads TGTGCCAGCAGCGATCCTGGGGCGGGCGGCTACAATGAGCAGTTCTTC. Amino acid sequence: CASSDPGAGGYNEQFF.

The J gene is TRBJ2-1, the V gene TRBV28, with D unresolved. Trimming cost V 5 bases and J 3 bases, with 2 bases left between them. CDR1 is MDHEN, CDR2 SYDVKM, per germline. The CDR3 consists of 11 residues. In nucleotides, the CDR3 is TGTGCCAGCAGTGGCTACAATGAGCAGTTCTTC. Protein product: CASSGYNEQFF. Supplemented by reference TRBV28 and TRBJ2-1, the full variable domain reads DVKVTQSSRYLVKRTGEKVFLECVQDMDHENMFWYRQDPGLGLRLIYFSYDVKMKEKGDIPEGYSVSREKKERFSLILESASTNQTSMYLCASSGYNEQFFGPGTRLTVL.

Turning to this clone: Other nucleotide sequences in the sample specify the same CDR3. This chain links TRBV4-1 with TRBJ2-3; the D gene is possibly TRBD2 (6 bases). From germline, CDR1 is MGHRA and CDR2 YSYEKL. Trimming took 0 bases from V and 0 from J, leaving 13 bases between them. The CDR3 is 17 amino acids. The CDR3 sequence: CASSQDPSGTSTDTQYF. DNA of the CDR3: TGCGCCAGCAGCCAAGATCCGTCTGGGACTAGCACAGATACGCAGTATTTT.

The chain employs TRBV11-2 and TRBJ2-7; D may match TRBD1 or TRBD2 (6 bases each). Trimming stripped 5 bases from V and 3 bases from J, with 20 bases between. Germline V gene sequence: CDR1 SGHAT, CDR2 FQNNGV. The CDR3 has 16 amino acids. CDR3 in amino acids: CASSHVGAGSVYEQYF. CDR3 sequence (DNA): TGTGCCAGCAGCCATGTGGGGGCGGGATCGGTCTACGAGCAGTACTTC.

The DNA of the CDR3 is TGTGCCAGCACCCCGACAGGGGATGGCTACACCTTC. Translated: CASTPTGDGYTF. V is TRBV7-9 and J is TRBJ1-2, with 8 bases fitting TRBD1. With V trimmed by 7 bases and J by 6 bases, 4 bases remained unmatched. From germline, CDR1 is SEHNR and CDR2 FQNEAQ (reference sequence). The CDR3 length is 12 residues.